These 23 T cell receptor beta chains were all obtained from the same sample, sequenced in a study of T-cell reconstitution after alpha-beta-depleted transplantation in children. Unique molecular identifiers were used to barcode this TCRbeta library. In TCRdb, the PCR reads were re-called with MiXCR into one record per CDR3 protein. The sample includes 120,000 to 150,000 distinct CDR3 sequences, around 8.8% of them seen just once. The sample in question was PBMCs, mostly from graft donor cells, obtained 180 days after TCRalphabeta/CD19-depleted stem cell transplant. The origin of the receptors is a female patient under 10 years old who had a stem cell transplant for congenital amegakaryocytic thrombocytopenia, so the T cells may come from the graft donor.

This clonotype was observed at least ten times. The chain is built from TRBV2 and TRBJ2-2, with D perhaps TRBD2 (6 bases). The CDR3 sequence is 15 residues long. Germline V gene sequence: CDR1 SNHLY, CDR2 FYNNEI. Trimming took 3 bases from V and 0 from J, leaving 8 bases between them. The CDR3 coding sequence is TGTGCCAGCAGTGAGGGACTGGCGAACACCGGGGAGCTGTTTTTT. It yields the protein CASSEGLANTGELFF.

At least ten counts were recorded for this clonotype. This chain links TRBV6-1 with TRBJ1-6, with D perhaps matching TRBD1 (6 bases). Germline assignment: CDR1 MNHNS and CDR2 SASEGT. The CDR3 covers 15 residues. V lost 5 bases to trimming and J lost 7 bases, with 15 bases between them. The DNA of the CDR3 is TGTGCCAGCAGTCTTCAAAGGACAGACAATTCACCCCTCCACTTT. It encodes CASSLQRTDNSPLHF.

The sample holds many counts of this clonotype. The V gene is TRBV5-1, the J gene TRBJ2-1; 9 nucleotides agree with TRBD2. Trimming took 0 bases from V and 8 from J; bases not matched to a gene: 12. The germline V gene encodes CDR1 SGHRS and CDR2 YFSETQ. The CDR3 contains 17 residues. CDR3 nucleotides: TGCGCCAGCAGCTTGGCCAAAATAGCGGGAGTAAGCGATGAGCAGTTCTTC. It codes for CASSLAKIAGVSDEQFF. Based on the CDR3 plus reference TRBV5-1 and TRBJ2-1, the full variable domain is KAGVTQTPRYLIKTRGQQVTLSCSPISGHRSVSWYQQTPGQGLQFLFEYFSETQRNKGNFPGRFSGRQFSNSRSEMNVSTLELGDSALYLCASSLAKIAGVSDEQFFGPGTRLTVL.

The chain has TRBV30 and TRBJ1-3; D not resolved. The germline V gene encodes CDR1 GTSNPN and CDR2 SVGIG (reference sequence). V gave up 0 bases and J gave up 0 bases, with 9 bases separating them. The CDR3 has 15 amino acids. The CDR3 DNA follows: TGTGCCTGGAGTGTTTTAAGGAACTCTGGAAACACCATATATTTT. Its translation is CAWSVLRNSGNTIYF.

Points on this clonotype: Likely a read error: the CDR3 ends without its conserved phenylalanine or tryptophan. This chain connects TRBV6-1 to TRBJ2-1, with 7 bases matching TRBD1. CDR1 MNHNS and CDR2 SASEGT come from the germline V gene. V dropped 5 bases and J dropped 6; count of bases not matched to a gene: 4. This CDR3 has 13 residues. CDR3 coding DNA: TGTGCCAGCAGTACCCGGACAGGCAATGAGCAGTTCTCC. Protein product: CASSTRTGNEQFS.

In its sample, this clonotype was seen many times. CDR3 residues: CASSPQGVLNEQFF. The CDR3 DNA sequence: TGTGCCAGCTCACCCCAGGGTGTCTTAAATGAGCAGTTCTTC. The genes are TRBV18 and TRBJ2-1, with a possible D match to TRBD1 (5 bases). The CDR3 extends over 14 amino acids. Trimming took off 3 bases at V and 7 bases at J, with 13 bases between the two ends. Germline CDR1 KGHSH, CDR2 LQKENI.

This clonotype appeared many times. The genes are TRBV29-1 and TRBJ2-1; 8 bases fit TRBD2. Trimming removed 7 bases from V and 0 bases from J; junction bases left unmatched: 5. This CDR3 contains 14 residues. CDR1 and CDR2 (germline): SQVTM, ANQGSEA. CDR3 sequence (DNA): TGCAGCGCGGCCGGGACTAGCTCCTACAATGAGCAGTTCTTC. It yields the protein CSAAGTSSYNEQFF.

In its sample, this clonotype was seen many times. The J gene is TRBJ2-3, the V gene TRBV5-8; D gene ambiguous. The V end was cut by 5 bases, the J end by 1 base, with 14 bases between. Germline CDR1 reads SGHTS; CDR2 reads YDEGEE. This CDR3 spans 15 amino acids. The CDR3 protein is CASSAVGRGTDTQYF. The DNA of the CDR3 is TGTGCCAGCAGTGCCGTAGGACGGGGCACAGATACGCAGTATTTT. Combining the CDR3 with reference TRBV5-8 and TRBJ2-3 gives the whole variable domain EAGVTQSPTHLIKTRGQQATLRCSPISGHTSVYWYQQALGLGLQFLLWYDEGEERNRGNFPPRFSGRQFPNYSSELNVNALELEDSALYLCASSAVGRGTDTQYFGPGTRLTVL.

This clonotype was detected a few times. V is TRBV29-1 and J is TRBJ2-2; D is undetermined. The CDR3 length is 14 residues. Germline V gene data show CDR1 as SQVTM and CDR2 as ANQGSEA. Trimming took 2 bases from V and 6 from J, leaving 13 bases between them. CDR3 residues: CSVENRARPGELFF. Here the CDR3 DNA reads TGCAGCGTTGAAAACCGGGCTAGACCCGGGGAGCTGTTTTTT.

This clonotype showed up many times. The chain recombines TRBV5-1 with TRBJ1-5; the match to TRBD1 covers 8 bases. J was trimmed by 3 bases and V by 4 bases; bases with no gene match: 6. CDR3 length: 15 amino acids. Germline CDR1 and CDR2: SGHRS and YFSETQ. CDR3 DNA: TGCGCCAGCAGCCCACGGACAGGGAACAATCAGCCCCAGCATTTT. This sequence encodes CASSPRTGNNQPQHF.

About this clonotype: A much larger clone lies a single base off, so this may be a read error. The chain recombines TRBV20-1 with TRBJ2-4; weak D call: TRBD1 (5 bases). The CDR3 has 14 amino acids. V lost 3 bases to trimming and J lost 7 bases, with 16 bases between them. Germline V gene sequence: CDR1 DFQATT, CDR2 SNEGSKA (reference sequence). CDR3 amino acids: CSASPRDNWNIQYF. In DNA form, the CDR3 reads TGCAGTGCTAGCCCCAGGGATAATTGGAACATTCAGTACTTC.

Many counts were recorded for this clonotype. The chain is built from TRBV28 and TRBJ1-1; D might be TRBD1 (5 bases). Germline values: CDR1 MDHEN, CDR2 SYDVKM. The CDR3 consists of 14 residues. Trimming left V 5 bases short and J 0 bases short, with 10 bases between. The chain's CDR3 is CASSPGTVNTEAFF. The CDR3 DNA follows: TGTGCCAGCAGTCCAGGGACTGTGAACACTGAAGCTTTCTTT.

This clonotype was seen ten or more times. The chain is built from TRBV7-9 and TRBJ2-2; D might be TRBD1 or TRBD2, each matching 7 bases. This CDR3 contains 17 residues. CDR1 is SEHNR, CDR2 FQNEAQ, per germline (reference sequence). V lost 5 bases, J lost 7 bases, and 23 bases lay in between. Here the CDR3 DNA reads TGTGCCAGCAGCCTCAGGGGGGGTCTCCTGATTGTCGGGGAGCTGTTTTTT. Amino acids: CASSLRGGLLIVGELFF.

This clonotype has a count of ten or more. The chain employs TRBV20-1 and TRBJ1-1, with a tentative D call TRBD1 (6 bases). The V gene lost 4 bases and the J gene lost 1 base, with 16 bases spanning the gap. The CDR3 is made up of 15 amino acids. Germline-derived CDR1 and CDR2 are DFQATT and SNEGSKA (reference sequence). For the CDR3, the DNA is TGCAGTGCTAAGGGGGGGGCGCGTAGGAACACTGAAGCTTTCTTT. The encoded protein is CSAKGGARRNTEAFF.

There are a few counts of this clonotype. V is TRBV20-1 and J is TRBJ1-1, with TRBD1 matching over 7 bases. This CDR3 contains 16 residues. Germline trimming cut 7 bases from V and 0 bases from J; bases unmatched to any gene: 14. The germline V gene encodes CDR1 DFQATT and CDR2 SNEGSKA (reference sequence). Here the CDR3 reads CSGVTGAAGLNTEAFF. The CDR3 DNA reads TGCAGTGGTGTAACAGGGGCCGCCGGGCTGAACACTGAAGCTTTCTTT.

This clonotype was picked up many times. The rearrangement links TRBV3-1 to TRBJ2-5; 7 bases fit TRBD2. This CDR3 has 14 residues. Germline lookup yields CDR1 LGHDT and CDR2 YNNKEL (reference sequence). The J segment lost 1 base and the V segment lost 4 bases, leaving 3 bases of the junction unmatched. The CDR3 loop is CASSLLAAQETQYF. The CDR3 DNA follows: TGTGCCAGCAGCCTTCTAGCGGCCCAAGAGACCCAGTACTTC.

There are many counts of this clonotype. The chain employs TRBV11-1 and TRBJ2-2; TRBD1 aligns across 8 bases. With V trimmed by 5 bases and J by 1 base, 3 bases remained unmatched. The CDR3 has 15 amino acids. Germline V gene sequence: CDR1 SGHAT, CDR2 FQDESV (reference sequence). CDR3 amino acids: CASSGGTGNTGELFF. CDR3 nucleotides: TGTGCCAGCAGCGGAGGGACAGGGAACACCGGGGAGCTGTTTTTT. The full variable domain, its missing parts supplied by reference TRBV11-1 and TRBJ2-2, is EAEVAQSPRYKITEKSQAVAFWCDPISGHATLYWYRQILGQGPELLVQFQDESVVDDSQLPKDRFSAERLKGVDSTLKIQPAELGDSAMYLCASSGGTGNTGELFFGEGSRLTVL.

This clonotype was recorded at least ten times. This sequence joins TRBV5-1 and TRBJ2-4; a weak D match, TRBD2 (5 bases). The CDR3 contains 15 residues. V dropped 4 bases and J dropped 1 base, with 12 bases sitting between them. CDR1 is SGHRS and CDR2 is YFSETQ in the germline V gene. This chain's CDR3 is CASSPSTGAKNIQYF. The CDR3 DNA follows: TGCGCCAGCAGCCCTAGCACCGGGGCCAAAAACATTCAGTACTTC.

This clonotype came up a few times. The chain links TRBV5-1 to TRBJ2-3; tentatively, D is TRBD2 (5 bases). Trimming took 1 base from V and 0 from J, leaving 9 bases between them. The CDR3 covers 15 residues. Germline CDR1 SGHRS, CDR2 YFSETQ. CDR3 sequence (DNA): TGCGCCAGCAGCTTGTTGCGGACTAGCACAGATACGCAGTATTTT. Its translation: CASSLLRTSTDTQYF.

This clonotype came up a few times. The chain employs TRBV6-6 and TRBJ2-7, with D perhaps matching TRBD1 (6 bases). Trimming cost V 6 bases and J 4 bases, with 7 bases left between them. Looked up from germline, CDR1 is MNHNY and CDR2 is SVGAGI (reference sequence). The CDR3 has 11 residues. The CDR3 sequence is CASRGAYEQYF. The CDR3 coding sequence is TGTGCCAGCAGGGGGGCTTACGAGCAGTACTTC.

In its sample, this clonotype was seen many times. The chain joins TRBV6-1 to TRBJ1-1, with no clear D. V shed 6 bases and J shed 0 bases, with 2 bases lying between them. The CDR3 contains 11 residues. Germline lookup yields CDR1 MNHNS and CDR2 SASEGT. The CDR3 region has the DNA TGTGCCAGCAGGGTGAACACTGAAGCTTTCTTT. Protein product: CASRVNTEAFF.

This clonotype was found many times. The chain recombines TRBV6-4 with TRBJ2-6; D call uncertain. Germline V gives CDR1 MRHNA, CDR2 SNTAGT. Trimming removed 4 bases from V and 2 bases from J, with 24 bases in between. CDR3 length equals 20 residues. As DNA, the CDR3 is TGTGCCAGCAGTGTTCGAGGACGAAGAATGTTAGAGGCTGGGGCCAACGTCCTGACTTTC. It yields the protein CASSVRGRRMLEAGANVLTF.

This clonotype was counted ten times or more. The rearrangement links TRBV2 to TRBJ1-2, with 8 nucleotides matching TRBD1. This CDR3 is 15 amino acids long. V shed 8 bases and J 4 bases; nucleotides not matched to a gene: 12. CDR1 SNHLY and CDR2 FYNNEI come from the germline V gene. CDR3 DNA sequence: TGTGCCAGCTACATCGGACAGGGAGGAAGCTATGGCTACACCTTC. Protein: CASYIGQGGSYGYTF.